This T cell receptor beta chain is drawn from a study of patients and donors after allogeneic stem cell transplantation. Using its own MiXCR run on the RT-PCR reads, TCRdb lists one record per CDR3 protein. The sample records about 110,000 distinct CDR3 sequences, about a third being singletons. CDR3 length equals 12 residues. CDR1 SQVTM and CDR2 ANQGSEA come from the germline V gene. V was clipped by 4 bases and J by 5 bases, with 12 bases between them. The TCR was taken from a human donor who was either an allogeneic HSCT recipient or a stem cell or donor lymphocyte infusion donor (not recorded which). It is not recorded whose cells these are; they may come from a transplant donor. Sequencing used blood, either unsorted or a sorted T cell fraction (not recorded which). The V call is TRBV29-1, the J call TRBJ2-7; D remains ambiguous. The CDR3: CSVVVDGHEQYF. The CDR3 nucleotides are TGCAGCGTTGTGGTGGATGGTCACGAGCAGTACTTC.